Shown below are 18 T cell receptor beta chains from a single sample sequenced in a study of identical twins. Via MiXCR, TCRdb re-called the 5' RACE reads, giving one row per CDR3 protein. The table shows about 690,000 distinct CDR3 sequences, with 21% occurring only once. This same sample was also taken into another study, of T cells expressing NK-cell markers.

Sequenced material: PBMCs. Receptors originate from a woman under 30 in good health.

J is TRBJ2-7 and V is TRBV9; D is undetermined. The CDR3 loop spans 14 amino acids. CDR1 and CDR2 (germline): SGDLS, YYNGEE. The ends were cut back, 2 bases at V and 2 bases at J, with 11 bases in the middle. The DNA of the CDR3 is TGTGCCAGCAGCGTCTACGAGGCCCCCTACGAGCAGTACTTC. Translating gives CASSVYEAPYEQYF. Together with reference TRBV9 and TRBJ2-7, the CDR3 gives the full variable domain: DSGVTQTPKHLITATGQRVTLRCSPRSGDLSVYWYQQSLDQGLQFLIQYYNGEERAKGNILERFSAQQFPDLHSELNLSSLELGDSALYFCASSVYEAPYEQYFGPGTRLTVT.

The chain employs TRBV7-3 and TRBJ2-1, with 8 bases fitting TRBD2. This CDR3 comprises 14 residues. The V gene's germline CDR1 is SGHTA and CDR2 FQGTGA. The V and J ends lost 2 bases and 7 bases, in that order; junction bases with no gene match: 4. The CDR3 DNA sequence: TGTGCCAGCAGCTTAGTAGCGGGGTGGAATGAGCAGTTCTTC. Protein sequence: CASSLVAGWNEQFF.

The genes are TRBV27 and TRBJ2-1; 9 nucleotides match TRBD2. Germline CDR1 and CDR2: MNHEY and SMNVEV (reference sequence). The CDR3 length is 15 residues. Germline trimming cut 6 bases from V and 5 bases from J; bases unmatched to any gene: 8. CDR3 region: CASSLTGLAHNEQFF. The CDR3 nucleotides are TGTGCCAGCAGCCTCACGGGACTAGCTCACAATGAGCAGTTCTTC.

This clonotype occurred many times. The rearrangement links TRBV20-1 to TRBJ2-7; TRBD2 matches at 10 bases. The CDR3 spans 16 residues. CDR1 and CDR2 from the germline V gene are DFQATT and SNEGSKA (reference sequence). J was trimmed by 3 bases and V by 0 bases; bases with no gene match: 8. In nucleotides, the CDR3 is TGCAGTGCTAGAGACCACTCTAGCGGGAGCCACTACGAGCAGTACTTC. Its translation: CSARDHSSGSHYEQYF.

This clonotype was detected ten times or more. V gene TRBV6-1 combines with J gene TRBJ1-1; D gene uncertain. Germline V lookup: CDR1 MNHNS, CDR2 SASEGT. Trimming left V 6 bases short and J 1 base short, with 15 bases between. The CDR3 loop spans 15 amino acids. The CDR3 nucleotides are TGTGCCAGCAGGATCCGCGCCACCCCGAACACTGAAGCTTTCTTT. Encoded protein: CASRIRATPNTEAFF.

The chain joins TRBV12-3 or TRBV12-4 to TRBJ2-1, with 10 bases lining up with TRBD2. The CDR3 length is 16 residues. The V and J ends lost 7 bases and 9 bases, in that order; junction bases with no gene match: 15. CDR3 sequence reads: CASTLGGSSGSGEQFF. Here the CDR3 DNA reads TGTGCCAGCACTCTTGGGGGGTCTAGCGGGAGTGGTGAGCAGTTCTTC.

The chain has TRBV4-1 and TRBJ2-5; D is tentatively TRBD1 or TRBD2 (6 bases each). The germline V gene has CDR1 MGHRA and CDR2 YSYEKL. The CDR3 consists of 15 residues. The V gene lost 0 bases and the J gene lost 5 bases, with 13 bases spanning the gap. CDR3 loop: CASSQERGARETQYF. CDR3 sequence (DNA): TGCGCCAGCAGCCAAGAAAGGGGGGCCCGGGAGACCCAGTACTTC.

CDR3: CASTLGRASGAEQYF. The DNA for the CDR3 is TGTGCCAGCACTCTCGGGCGGGCTAGCGGCGCTGAGCAGTACTTC. V gene TRBV3-1 combines with J gene TRBJ2-7; the match to TRBD2 covers 7 bases. This CDR3 is built from 15 residues. Germline assignment: CDR1 LGHDT and CDR2 YNNKEL (reference sequence). V was clipped by 7 bases and J by 7 bases; unmatched bases: 16.

The gene calls are TRBV3-1 and TRBJ2-3; a possible D gene is TRBD2 (6 bases). The V end was cut by 0 bases, the J end by 13 bases, with 23 bases between. The CDR3 is made up of 16 amino acids. CDR1 is LGHDT and CDR2 is YNNKEL in the germline V gene (reference sequence). CDR3 residues: CASSQDPNTLAGWEYF. The CDR3 DNA follows: TGTGCCAGCAGCCAAGACCCAAACACCTTGGCGGGGTGGGAGTATTTT.

In its sample, this clonotype was seen once. The J gene is TRBJ1-5, the V gene TRBV7-2; possible D gene TRBD1, 5 bases. Deletions cut 3 bases from V and 7 bases from J, with 10 bases between. Germline CDR1 SGHTA, CDR2 FQGNSA. The CDR3 consists of 13 residues. The CDR3 spells CASSFREGQPQHF. CDR3 coding DNA: TGTGCCAGCAGCTTCAGGGAAGGGCAGCCCCAGCATTTT.

Turning to this clonotype: Sequence at one end of the junction differs from germline and may be a read error. The chain links TRBV29-1 to TRBJ2-1; TRBD1 is a possible D gene (5 bases). This CDR3 contains 14 residues. Per the germline V gene, CDR1 is SQVTM and CDR2 is ANQGSEA. As DNA, the CDR3 is TGCAGCGATATGACAGTCCTCTCCCACAATGAGCAGTTCTTC. It specifies CSDMTVLSHNEQFF.

This chain links TRBV5-1 with TRBJ2-2; no definite D call. CDR1 SGHRS and CDR2 YFSETQ come from the germline V gene. Trimming stripped 4 bases from V and 3 bases from J, with 10 bases between. The CDR3 length is 14 residues. The CDR3 is CASSEAGYTGELFF. In nucleotides, the CDR3 is TGCGCCAGCAGCGAGGCTGGGTACACCGGGGAGCTGTTTTTT.

The chain carries TRBV20-1 and TRBJ2-3, with D perhaps TRBD1 or TRBD2 (5 bases each). The CDR3 consists of 11 residues. Trimming took 7 bases from V and 9 from J, leaving 14 bases between them. Germline V CDR1 and CDR2: DFQATT, SNEGSKA (reference sequence). In DNA, the CDR3 is TGCAGTGTTGACCCGAGGGGAACGCAGTATTTT. As protein: CSVDPRGTQYF.

This clonotype was seen a handful of times. The CDR3 loop reads CASSRGRAYGYTF. CDR3 in DNA: TGTGCCAGCAGCCGGGGACGGGCCTATGGCTACACCTTC. This rearrangement joins TRBV11-2 to TRBJ1-2, with D tentatively TRBD1 (5 bases). CDR1 and CDR2 from the germline V gene are SGHAT and FQNNGV. The length of the CDR3 is 13 residues. Trimming pared 5 bases from V and 4 bases from J, leaving 11 bases between.

The chain joins TRBV29-1 to TRBJ2-1; TRBD1 aligns across 8 bases. CDR1 is SQVTM and CDR2 is ANQGSEA in the germline V gene. The CDR3 covers 14 residues. V shed 3 bases and J 5 bases; nucleotides not matched to a gene: 6. As DNA, the CDR3 is TGCAGCGTTGAGGAGCAGGGGGCTAACAATGAGCAGTTCTTC. Its protein is CSVEEQGANNEQFF.

The sample holds a few counts of this clonotype. The chain employs TRBV6-5 and TRBJ2-7, with 9 bases matching TRBD2. CDR1 is MNHEY, CDR2 SVGAGI, per germline. The CDR3 runs to 17 residues. V trimming: 2 bases; J trimming: 1 base; junction bases outside the gene matches: 9. The CDR3 is CASSYAITSGLSYEQYF. CDR3 sequence (DNA): TGTGCCAGCAGTTACGCCATAACTAGCGGGCTATCCTACGAGCAGTACTTC.

This chain connects TRBV21-1 to TRBJ2-1; the tabulated D call, TRBD2, remains unverified against the DNA. TRBV21-1 is deemed a pseudogene. The CDR3 spans 15 residues. DNA for the CDR3: TGTGCCAGCTACGGGGAGGGAGTTGATAGGAATGAGCAGTTCTTC. Translated, it gives CASYGEGVDRNEQFF.

The chain employs TRBV6-5 and TRBJ1-2; D remains unclear. V lost 6 bases and J 4 bases, leaving 9 bases between the germline ends. Germline values: CDR1 MNHEY, CDR2 SVGAGI. The length of the CDR3 is 12 residues. The CDR3 DNA reads as TGTGCCAGCAGGTACCGATCCTATGGCTACACCTTC. Its protein product is CASRYRSYGYTF.